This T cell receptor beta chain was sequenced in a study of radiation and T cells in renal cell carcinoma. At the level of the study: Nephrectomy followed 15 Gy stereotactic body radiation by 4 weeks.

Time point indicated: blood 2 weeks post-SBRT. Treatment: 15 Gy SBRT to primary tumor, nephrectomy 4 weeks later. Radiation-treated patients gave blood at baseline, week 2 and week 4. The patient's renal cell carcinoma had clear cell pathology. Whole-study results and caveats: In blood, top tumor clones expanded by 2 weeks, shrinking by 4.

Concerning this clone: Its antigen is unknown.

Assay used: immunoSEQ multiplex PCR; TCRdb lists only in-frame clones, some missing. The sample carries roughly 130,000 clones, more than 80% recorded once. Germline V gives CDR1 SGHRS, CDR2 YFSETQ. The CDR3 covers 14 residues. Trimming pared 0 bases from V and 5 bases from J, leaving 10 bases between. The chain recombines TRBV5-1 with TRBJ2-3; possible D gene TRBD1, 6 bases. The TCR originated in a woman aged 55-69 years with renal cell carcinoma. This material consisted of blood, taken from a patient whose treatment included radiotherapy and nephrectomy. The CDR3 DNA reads TGCGCCAGCAGCTTGGGGCAGGGGCAAGATACGCAGTATTTT. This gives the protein CASSLGQGQDTQYF. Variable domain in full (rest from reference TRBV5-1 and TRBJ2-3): KAGVTQTPRYLIKTRGQQVTLSCSPISGHRSVSWYQQTPGQGLQFLFEYFSETQRNKGNFPGRFSGRQFSNSRSEMNVSTLELGDSALYLCASSLGQGQDTQYFGPGTRLTVL.